The rows below give T cell receptor beta chains drawn from one sample of a study of T-cell reconstitution after alpha-beta-depleted transplantation in children. TCRdb ran MiXCR on the PCR reads and lists one entry per CDR3 protein. The sample comprises around 450,000 distinct CDR3 sequences, under 20% of which are singletons, and under 30% rests with the top ten. The source material was PBMCs, mostly from graft donor cells, sampled 360 days after TCRalphabeta/CD19-depleted stem cell transplant. These receptors originate from a boy in the first two years of life who had a stem cell transplant for Wiskott-Aldrich syndrome, so the T cells may come from the graft donor. CDR3s include the opening cysteine and the closing phenylalanine or tryptophan. A D gene is named only where the DNA matches it firmly. A clone size is listed for some rows: how often the clone was seen (once, few, many), or a class if it is expanded.

j_call	clone_size	d_call	v_call	cdr3_nt	cdr3_aa
TRBJ2-7	NA	NA	TRBV27	TGTGCCAGCAGTTTAATCCCCGGCGTGACGTTCTACGAGCAGTACTTC	CASSLIPGVTFYEQYF
TRBJ2-4	NA	NA	TRBV4-2	TGTGCCAGCAGCCAAACCCGGCTAGCTAGAGACGGGCTAGCCAAAAACATTCAGTACTTC	CASSQTRLARDGLAKNIQYF
TRBJ2-6	few	TRBD2	TRBV5-1	TGCGCCAGCAGCACCTGGTCCGGGACTAGGATAGTCTCTGGGGCCAACGTCCTGACTTTC	CASSTWSGTRIVSGANVLTF
TRBJ2-5	few	TRBD2	TRBV5-6	TGTGCCAGCAGCTTGGTCTTTCCTAGCGGTCTTAAGGGGGAGACCCAGTACTTC	CASSLVFPSGLKGETQYF
TRBJ2-1	many	NA	TRBV5-1	TGCGCCAGCAGCTTGAGGGCCCGGGGGCTCAACAATGAGCAGTTCTTC	CASSLRARGLNNEQFF
TRBJ1-5	NA	NA	TRBV10-3	TGTGCCATCAGGGACAGCCCCGGGAATCAGCCCCAGCATTTT	CAIRDSPGNQPQHF
TRBJ2-7	few	NA	TRBV5-1	TGCGCCAGCAGCTACGGGGTGAACTACGAGCAGTACTTC	CASSYGVNYEQYF
TRBJ1-1	many	TRBD1	TRBV2	TGTGCCAGCAGGACAACAGGGGGCACTGAAGCTTTCTTT	CASRTTGGTEAFF
TRBJ2-7	few	NA	TRBV5-5	TGTGCCAGCAGCTTGTCGGCACATCCTAACGAGCAGTACTTC	CASSLSAHPNEQYF
TRBJ2-1	NA	TRBD2	TRBV30	TGTGCCTGGACTAGCGGGAGGGCCCGAAATGAGCAGTTCTTC	CAWTSGRARNEQFF
TRBJ2-1	NA	NA	TRBV5-1	TGCGCCAGCAGCTTTATAGGTAACAATGAGCAGTTCTTC	CASSFIGNNEQFF
TRBJ1-5	few	NA	TRBV7-9	TGTGCCAGCAGCTTAGCACAGGGCCGGTTCAATCAGCCCCAGCATTTT	CASSLAQGRFNQPQHF
TRBJ2-7	few	TRBD1	TRBV29-1	TGCAGCGTTGAAGGCGACAGGGCCCACGAGCAGTACTTC	CSVEGDRAHEQYF
TRBJ1-5	NA	TRBD1	TRBV6-6	TGTGCCACCGTACCAGGGGGCGTTCAGCCCCAGCATTTT	CATVPGGVQPQHF
TRBJ2-4	few	NA	TRBV25-1	TGTGCCAGCAGTGAATATGGGCTGGACGGCGTACACATTCAGTACTTC	CASSEYGLDGVHIQYF
TRBJ2-7	NA	NA	TRBV10-3	TGTGCCATCAGTGAGGGACTTTTACTCTCCTACGAGCAGTACTTC	CAISEGLLLSYEQYF
TRBJ1-2	few	NA	TRBV20-1	TGCAGTGCTAGAGATTGGGAGGACAGCTATAACTATGGCTACACCTTC	CSARDWEDSYNYGYTF